This T cell receptor beta chain is drawn from a study of graft-versus-host responses after intestinal transplantation. Study details: Every transplant recipient was induced with anti-thymocyte globulin, then maintained on tacrolimus and steroids for about three years.

Only in-frame clones appear in the TCRdb table, and some are missing; sequencing was by immunoSEQ multiplex PCR. Altogether approximately 130,000 clones are present, around 90% being singletons, with the ten largest covering under 0.2%. As regards this clone: The target antigen is unknown.

CDR3 length: 16 amino acids. V lost 4 bases, J lost 2 bases, and 13 bases lay in between. Study observations and caveats: Ileal or blood samples showed some GvH clones first, and such clones were also found in recipient marrow. High graft-versus-host to host-versus-graft T cell clonal ratios marked allografts of patients with graft-donor macrochimerism. Early declines in HvG clones that occurred post-transplant were associated with peak circulating GvH clone levels.

The sequence derives from a human donor who received an intestinal transplant. The specimen was unstimulated CD4+ T cells sorted from spleen or lymph node cells, collected before intestinal transplant. V gene TRBV5-3 combines with J gene TRBJ1-6; D not certain. TRBV5-3 is an ORF, and what it does is uncertain. The CDR3 sequence is CARSPHTSAYNSPLHF. As DNA, the CDR3 is TGTGCCAGAAGCCCCCATACGTCTGCCTATAATTCACCCCTCCACTTT.